This is a list of T cell receptor beta chains from one sample in a study of T cells expressing NK-cell markers. TCRdb re-called the 5' RACE reads and catalogs CDR3 proteins one per entry, DNA excluded. This table holds about 30,000 distinct CDR3 sequences. Sample: blood T cells: a sorted CD56 or NKG2C T cell subset, CD4+ or CD8+ T cells, or bulk PBMC T cells (not recorded which). Receptors originate from a woman between 18 and 75 years old in good health. Each CDR3 is given with its conserved first and last residue. Each record gives: CDR3 protein, J gene, V gene, CDR3 length.

CDR3 protein: CASSLAERDGSPLHF; J gene: TRBJ1-6; V gene: TRBV5-1; CDR3 length: 15
CDR3 protein: CASSQATGLGSPLHF; J gene: TRBJ1-6; V gene: TRBV27; CDR3 length: 15
CDR3 protein: CSAREGRQGPSSPLHF; J gene: TRBJ1-6; V gene: TRBV20-1; CDR3 length: 16
CDR3 protein: CASSQDPDREGNEQFF; J gene: TRBJ2-1; V gene: TRBV4-1; CDR3 length: 16
CDR3 protein: CASSGLAGETQYF; J gene: TRBJ2-5; V gene: TRBV27; CDR3 length: 13
CDR3 protein: CASSLGTGTYEQYF; J gene: TRBJ2-7; V gene: TRBV5-6; CDR3 length: 14
CDR3 protein: CSASRVNEQFF; J gene: TRBJ2-1; V gene: TRBV20-1; CDR3 length: 11
CDR3 protein: CASSLDTRTEKLFF; J gene: TRBJ1-4; V gene: TRBV2; CDR3 length: 14
CDR3 protein: CAISERTSDDTQYF; J gene: TRBJ2-3; V gene: TRBV10-3; CDR3 length: 14
CDR3 protein: CAISEGGRAPYEQYF; J gene: TRBJ2-7; V gene: TRBV10-3; CDR3 length: 15
CDR3 protein: CASSDAGAGYNEQFF; J gene: TRBJ2-1; V gene: TRBV6-1; CDR3 length: 15
CDR3 protein: CASRPLADLNTGELFF; J gene: TRBJ2-2; V gene: TRBV6-1; CDR3 length: 16
CDR3 protein: CASRLAGGRETQYF; J gene: TRBJ2-5; V gene: TRBV6-1; CDR3 length: 14
CDR3 protein: CSARQTGGGFYEQFF; J gene: TRBJ2-1; V gene: TRBV20-1; CDR3 length: 15
CDR3 protein: CASSFRSGGDKNIQYF; J gene: TRBJ2-4; V gene: TRBV12-3/TRBV12-4; CDR3 length: 16
CDR3 protein: CASSVGGGSNTEAFF; J gene: TRBJ1-1; V gene: TRBV9; CDR3 length: 15
CDR3 protein: CASSLADPGGAMNTEAFF; J gene: TRBJ1-1; V gene: TRBV7-6; CDR3 length: 18
CDR3 protein: CATSTGRAGANVLTF; J gene: TRBJ2-6; V gene: TRBV15; CDR3 length: 15
CDR3 protein: CASSLYLAESNEQFF; J gene: TRBJ2-1; V gene: TRBV27; CDR3 length: 15
CDR3 protein: CASSQFSGRIYEQYF; J gene: TRBJ2-7; V gene: TRBV5-6; CDR3 length: 15
CDR3 protein: CASSQASGWTEAFF; J gene: TRBJ1-1; V gene: TRBV4-1; CDR3 length: 14
CDR3 protein: CASSPFRGPRSGELFF; J gene: TRBJ2-2; V gene: TRBV7-9; CDR3 length: 16
CDR3 protein: CSVGSTSGRFQFF; J gene: TRBJ2-1; V gene: TRBV29-1; CDR3 length: 13
CDR3 protein: CASSQDGGTDTQYF; J gene: TRBJ2-3; V gene: TRBV4-2; CDR3 length: 14
CDR3 protein: CASSRTGVDGYTF; J gene: TRBJ1-2; V gene: TRBV6-1; CDR3 length: 13
CDR3 protein: CASSQGPTSADTQYF; J gene: TRBJ2-3; V gene: TRBV4-2; CDR3 length: 15
CDR3 protein: CASSQDRETFNYEQYF; J gene: TRBJ2-7; V gene: TRBV4-1; CDR3 length: 16
CDR3 protein: CASSHRTGPGNTIYF; J gene: TRBJ1-3; V gene: TRBV4-1; CDR3 length: 15
CDR3 protein: CASRTGGGWERYGYTF; J gene: TRBJ1-2; V gene: TRBV27; CDR3 length: 16
CDR3 protein: CSVVGSRQGDEKLFF; J gene: TRBJ1-4; V gene: TRBV29-1; CDR3 length: 15
CDR3 protein: CASSEAGGQGYYEQYF; J gene: TRBJ2-7; V gene: TRBV2; CDR3 length: 16
CDR3 protein: CATSRDGDNEAFF; J gene: TRBJ1-1; V gene: TRBV15; CDR3 length: 13
CDR3 protein: CASRGFGTDSDTQYF; J gene: TRBJ2-3; V gene: TRBV6-2/TRBV6-3; CDR3 length: 15
CDR3 protein: CASSEWTGGGTDTQYF; J gene: TRBJ2-3; V gene: TRBV25-1; CDR3 length: 16
CDR3 protein: CASSLNDRINQPQHF; J gene: TRBJ1-5; V gene: TRBV5-8; CDR3 length: 15
CDR3 protein: CASSIGSGSYEQYF; J gene: TRBJ2-7; V gene: TRBV19; CDR3 length: 14
CDR3 protein: CSARGPDYYGYTF; J gene: TRBJ1-2; V gene: TRBV20-1; CDR3 length: 13